The 27 T cell receptor beta chains in this list originate from one sample, sequenced in a study of radiation and T cells in renal cell carcinoma. This table comes from immunoSEQ multiplex PCR, and its TCRdb copy is limited to in-frame clones, with some not included. The sample lists 120,000 to 150,000 clones; about 85% were seen once. Time point given: baseline pretreatment blood. Treatment reported: 15 Gy SBRT to primary tumor, nephrectomy 4 weeks later. Sample: blood, taken from a patient whose treatment included radiotherapy and nephrectomy. These receptors all come from a woman aged 70 to 79 with renal cell carcinoma.

This chain connects TRBV6-1 to TRBJ2-1, with D unresolved. The CDR3 contains 13 residues. V was cut by 7 bases and J by 4 bases, with 11 bases left in between. Looked up from germline, CDR1 is MNHNS and CDR2 is SASEGT. CDR3 bases: TGTGCCAGCACCGTGAGGTCATACAATGAGCAGTTCTTC. It codes for CASTVRSYNEQFF.

The chain recombines TRBV2 with TRBJ2-5; D is unresolved. Trimming left V 6 bases short and J 1 base short, with 9 bases between. CDR1 SNHLY and CDR2 FYNNEI come from the germline V gene. This CDR3 contains 13 residues. The CDR3 nucleotides read TGTGCCAGCAGCTCGGAACTCCAAGAGACCCAGTACTTC. Its protein is CASSSELQETQYF. The variable domain in full, with the rest retrieved from reference TRBV2 and TRBJ2-5, is EPEVTQTPSHQVTQMGQEVILRCVPISNHLYFYWYRQILGQKVEFLVSFYNNEISEKSEIFDDQFSVERPDGSNFTLKIRSTKLEDSAMYFCASSSELQETQYFGPGTRLLVL.

In this sample, this clone turned up once. The CDR3 here is CASSEASWNTEAFF. Written as DNA, the CDR3 is TGTGCCAGCAGTGAAGCCAGTTGGAACACTGAAGCTTTCTTT. This chain uses TRBV6-1 with TRBJ1-1, with no clear D. Trimming left V 0 bases short and J 1 base short, with 6 bases between. The germline CDR1 and CDR2 sequences are MNHNS and SASEGT. The CDR3 extends over 14 amino acids.

The CDR3 region is CASSEAGTDTQYF. The CDR3 region has the DNA TGTGCCAGCAGTGAAGCGGGGACAGATACGCAGTATTTT. The V and J genes are TRBV6-4 and TRBJ2-3, with 7 bases lining up with TRBD2. This CDR3 spans 13 amino acids. Germline values: CDR1 MRHNA, CDR2 SNTAGT. V dropped 3 bases and J dropped 3; count of bases not matched to a gene: 0.

The rearrangement joins TRBV30 to TRBJ1-6, with a tentative D call TRBD1 (6 bases). Germline assignment: CDR1 GTSNPN and CDR2 SVGIG (reference sequence). Trimming shortened V by 5 bases and J by 0 bases, and 14 bases separated the two germline ends. CDR3 size: 16 residues. In nucleotides, the CDR3 is TGTGCCTGGCGAGGGGGTAAAAGCTCCTATAATTCACCCCTCCACTTT. The encoded protein is CAWRGGKSSYNSPLHF.

This chain joins TRBV9 and TRBJ1-1; 9 bases are shared with TRBD1. Trimming cost V 2 bases and J 7 bases; bases outside gene matches: 6. Germline-derived CDR1 and CDR2 are SGDLS and YYNGEE. This CDR3 spans 14 amino acids. CDR3 sequence (DNA): TGTGCCAGCAGCGTGGCACAGGGGGCGGGTGAAGCTTTCTTT. It specifies CASSVAQGAGEAFF.

This clone was recorded once. V usage is TRBV14 and J usage is TRBJ2-2; D is unresolved. Germline values: CDR1 SGHDN, CDR2 FVKESK. This CDR3 comprises 15 residues. V gave up 0 bases and J gave up 5 bases, with 10 bases separating them. The CDR3 nucleotides read TGTGCCAGCAGCCAAGATCCAGGTTGGACCGGGGAGCTGTTTTTT. It encodes CASSQDPGWTGELFF.

The chain couples TRBV6-1 to TRBJ1-2, with TRBD1 matching 8 bases. The V and J ends lost 7 bases and 0 bases, in that order; junction bases with no gene match: 7. The CDR3 is made up of 15 amino acids. Germline CDR1 MNHNS, CDR2 SASEGT. CDR3 region: CASKQGVYSNYGYTF. DNA of the CDR3: TGTGCCAGCAAACAGGGGGTTTATTCTAACTATGGCTACACCTTC.

The gene calls are TRBV7-2 and TRBJ1-5; D unresolved. This CDR3 comprises 14 residues. The ends were cut back, 5 bases at V and 2 bases at J, with 10 bases in the middle. The germline CDR1 and CDR2 sequences are SGHTA and FQGNSA. The chain's CDR3 is CASSGNGGNQPQHF. The CDR3 region has the DNA TGTGCCAGCAGCGGTAACGGGGGCAATCAGCCCCAGCATTTT.

The rearrangement joins TRBV2 to TRBJ2-1, with TRBD2 identical over 10 bases. The ends lost 2 bases at V and 7 bases at J; junction bases unmatched: 5. Germline V CDR1 and CDR2: SNHLY, FYNNEI. The CDR3 is made up of 15 amino acids. CDR3 coding DNA: TGTGCCAGCAGTGAAAAAAGCGGGGGGGCAAATGAGCAGTTCTTC. Protein sequence: CASSEKSGGANEQFF.

The V call is TRBV5-1, the J call TRBJ2-3; D unresolved. V lost 1 base and J lost 5, with 11 bases in between. The CDR3 length is 14 residues. Germline V gene lookup returns CDR1 SGHRS and CDR2 YFSETQ. The CDR3 sequence is CASSLTPARDTQYF. CDR3 DNA: TGCGCCAGCAGCTTGACCCCCGCAAGAGATACGCAGTATTTT.

The chain recombines TRBV5-6 with TRBJ1-6; the D is unclear. Between the trimmed V and J ends, which lost 6 bases and 7 bases, there was a span of 11 bases. The germline CDR1 and CDR2 sequences are SGHDT and YYEEEE. The CDR3 length is 13 residues. CDR3 residues: CASTGDGNSPLHF. The CDR3 DNA follows: TGTGCCAGCACCGGAGACGGAAATTCACCCCTCCACTTT.

The chain couples TRBV27 to TRBJ2-7; D is uncertain. CDR3 length: 14 residues. Per germline, CDR1 MNHEY and CDR2 SMNVEV (reference sequence). With 2 bases removed from V and 0 bases from J, the gap between germline ends came to 8 bases. The CDR3 DNA is TGTGCCAGCAGTTTACTGGCAGACTCCTACGAGCAGTACTTC. It specifies CASSLLADSYEQYF.

DNA for the CDR3: TGTGCCAGCAGCCCTCAAGGGGGCGGTTACACTGAAGCTTTCTTT. This encodes CASSPQGGGYTEAFF. The rearrangement joins TRBV9 to TRBJ1-1; TRBD1 agrees at 7 bases. This CDR3 has 15 amino acids. V dropped 4 bases and J dropped 3; count of bases not matched to a gene: 9. Germline V CDR1 and CDR2: SGDLS, YYNGEE.

The rearrangement joins TRBV11-2 to TRBJ2-3; the D is unclear. Trimming took 4 bases from V and 6 from J, leaving 8 bases between them. The germline V gene has CDR1 SGHAT and CDR2 FQNNGV. The CDR3 has 12 residues. The CDR3 nucleotides are TGTGCCAGCAGCTCCAATAGGGATACGCAGTATTTT. It specifies CASSSNRDTQYF.

V gene TRBV5-1 combines with J gene TRBJ1-4; TRBD1 matches at 9 bases. Germline-derived CDR1 and CDR2 are SGHRS and YFSETQ. The CDR3 spans 15 residues. Unmatched junction bases numbered 4, after V lost 0 bases and J lost 7 bases. CDR3 nucleotides: TGCGCCAGCAGCTTGGAGGGACAGGGCGTTGAAAAACTGTTTTTT. Protein sequence: CASSLEGQGVEKLFF.

V is TRBV6-5 and J is TRBJ1-4; tentatively, D is TRBD1 (5 bases). V shed 6 bases and J shed 5 bases, with 10 bases lying between them. The V gene's germline CDR1 is MNHEY and CDR2 SVGAGI. This CDR3 comprises 13 residues. CDR3 in amino acids: CASSGGGNEKLFF. CDR3 in DNA: TGTGCCAGCAGCGGGGGGGGGAATGAAAAACTGTTTTTT.

The chain employs TRBV6-5 and TRBJ2-5, with a tentative D call TRBD2 (7 bases). Germline V gene data show CDR1 as MNHEY and CDR2 as SVGAGI. The CDR3 spans 15 residues. The ends were cut back, 6 bases at V and 1 base at J, with 15 bases in the middle. The CDR3 is CASRRLRGAQETQYF. Written as DNA, the CDR3 is TGTGCCAGCAGAAGACTACGGGGGGCCCAAGAGACCCAGTACTTC.

CDR3 amino acids: CASSLAGRQSLSYEQYF. The CDR3 DNA reads as TGTGCCAGCAGCTTGGCCGGGAGACAGTCCCTATCCTACGAGCAGTACTTC. This rearrangement joins TRBV5-4 to TRBJ2-7; maybe TRBD2 (6 bases). Per the germline V gene, CDR1 is SGHNT and CDR2 is YYREEE (reference sequence). The V end was cut by 0 bases, the J end by 1 base, with 17 bases between. This CDR3 has 17 amino acids.

Of note for this clone: The sample contains more than one DNA sequence encoding this CDR3. V and J are TRBV7-2 and TRBJ1-5; TRBD1 agrees at 8 bases. Germline CDR1 SGHTA, CDR2 FQGNSA. The CDR3 covers 13 residues. J was trimmed by 7 bases and V by 5 bases; bases with no gene match: 4. The CDR3, as DNA: TGTGCCAGCAGCCCGGACAGGGTCCAGCCCCAGCATTTT. This translates into CASSPDRVQPQHF.

V usage is TRBV4-3 and J usage is TRBJ1-1; the D gene is possibly TRBD1 (6 bases). The germline V gene encodes CDR1 LGHNA and CDR2 YSLEER. CDR3 length: 14 amino acids. Trimming pared 6 bases from V and 3 bases from J, leaving 14 bases between. CDR3 amino acids: CASSLRGFDTEAFF. For the CDR3, the DNA is TGCGCCAGCAGTTTAAGGGGGTTTGACACTGAAGCTTTCTTT.

V gene TRBV7-6 combines with J gene TRBJ1-1; 7 bases agree with TRBD1. This CDR3 has 13 residues. Germline CDR1 reads SGHVS; CDR2 reads FNYEAQ. V was pared by 4 bases and J by 4 bases, with 3 bases of the junction left unmatched. CDR3 sequence reads: CASSSRQGTEAFF. CDR3 DNA sequence: TGTGCCAGCAGCTCTCGACAGGGCACTGAAGCTTTCTTT.

The chain employs TRBV6-4 and TRBJ2-5; 7 bases match TRBD2. With V trimmed by 9 bases and J by 4 bases, 11 bases remained unmatched. The CDR3 runs 14 residues. Germline V gene sequence: CDR1 MRHNA, CDR2 SNTAGT. CDR3 sequence (DNA): TGTGCCAGTGGGGAGGGGCTTCTGGGAGAGACCCAGTACTTC. Encoded protein: CASGEGLLGETQYF.

V is TRBV6-5 and J is TRBJ1-6; D ambiguous. CDR1 MNHEY and CDR2 SVGAGI come from the germline V gene. V lost 6 bases and J lost 10, with 16 bases in between. This CDR3 comprises 14 residues. Here the CDR3 reads CASSRTRVRSPLHF. CDR3 nucleotide sequence: TGTGCCAGCAGCCGAACCCGGGTTCGCTCACCCCTCCACTTT.

The chain has TRBV5-6 and TRBJ2-1, with a weak D call TRBD2 (6 bases). This CDR3 spans 11 amino acids. V was trimmed by 4 bases and J by 10 bases, leaving 9 bases between them. CDR1 is SGHDT, CDR2 YYEEEE, per germline. The CDR3 DNA sequence: TGTGCCAGCAGCGAGGGACTGGAGCAGTTCTTC. Translating it yields CASSEGLEQFF.

In its sample, this clone was seen once. J is TRBJ2-7 and V is TRBV11-3; 10 bases line up with TRBD1. Per germline, CDR1 SGHNT and CDR2 YENEEA. V was pared by 1 base and J by 6 bases, with 6 bases of the junction left unmatched. There are 15 residues in the CDR3. The CDR3 region is CASSLVTGGLGEQYF. Here the CDR3 DNA reads TGTGCCAGCAGCTTAGTGACAGGGGGCCTTGGCGAGCAGTACTTC.

In DNA form, the CDR3 reads TGTGCCAGCAGCTTGAGACAGGGGGGGGCTCAGCCCCAGCATTTT. This codes for CASSLRQGGAQPQHF. V and J are TRBV7-8 and TRBJ1-5; 9 bases align to TRBD1. Trimming at V came to 3 bases and at J to 6 bases, leaving 6 bases not matched to a gene. This CDR3 contains 15 residues. Per germline, CDR1 SGHVS and CDR2 FQNEAQ.